This T cell receptor (beta chain) originates from a study of Graves' ophthalmopathy and Graves' hyperthyroidism (dated by TCRdb to 2016 to 2019). Concerning the study at large: A patient counted as having stable hyperthyroidism if there was no progression to ophthalmopathy within 18 months of follow-up. The study used signatures of the TCR beta repertoire to tell Graves' ophthalmopathy apart from Graves' hyperthyroidism and to predict which patients would progress to ophthalmopathy. In total, 135 blood samples were TCR-sequenced: around 42 ophthalmopathy, some 75 hyperthyroidism and approximately 17 hyperthyroidism-to-ophthalmopathy patients. To explore V-J signatures that distinguish ophthalmopathy from hyperthyroidism, a discovery set of around 100 patients was enrolled, made up of roughly 41 with ophthalmopathy and 57 with stable hyperthyroidism. An independent validation cohort was composed of 18 to 20 hyperthyroidism patients and more than 15 patients who later progressed from hyperthyroidism to ophthalmopathy. In several hyperthyroidism patients, the T-cell repertoires found in thyroid tissue were compared with those found in blood. After sampling, hyperthyroidism patients received methimazole starting at 30 mg daily, and ophthalmopathy patients received high-dose intravenous methylprednisolone. General findings and caveats noted by the study authors: Ophthalmopathy was separated from stable hyperthyroidism by the 13-signature model with 85% to 90% sensitivity and around 81% specificity in cross-validation and with 80%/75% in the test set. Most expanded thyroid clonotypes with frequency above 0.001 were also detected in blood, suggesting blood repertoires may reflect the thyroid immune response. Sample size was not predetermined statistically, and investigators were not blinded to group allocation. In validation, the model predicted ophthalmopathy progression with 55% to 71% sensitivity and roughly 78% specificity; more than ten predicted patients were CT-confirmed with GO in a median of about 6.1 months.

Hyperthyroidism patients were newly diagnosed, with disease duration under 2 months, and aged 18 to 65 years. Anyone with other autoimmune diseases, uncontrolled infections, pregnancy or lactation was excluded from the study. Diagnosis relied on clinical symptoms, serum thyroxine, TRAb, thyroid ultrasound and orbital computed tomography. Total RNA was extracted using Trizol reagent, and RNA quality was checked on an Agilent 2100 Bioanalyzer. The CDR3 numbers 13 residues from cysteine through phenylalanine. Only the CDR3 region is kept as DNA, spanning 39 bases read in frame from base 1. Trimming accounts for 4 bases at V and 5 bases at J, while the number of junction bases matched to no gene is 3. As encoded in the germline V gene (reference sequence), CDR1 is WNHNN while CDR2 is SYGVQD. For repertoire sequencing, the TCR beta CDR3 regions were amplified from RNA transcripts. The first round of RT-PCR was done with HTBI primers and the Qiagen OneStep RT-PCR kit, and was followed by a second round of multiplex PCR, then size selection and purification. The libraries underwent paired-end sequencing with 100 bp reads on an Illumina HiSeq2000. In the original analysis: SOAPnuke was used to process the reads, removing any read that contained adapters or uncalled bases, had a mean Phred below 15, or lacked an exact match to the constant primer or identifier. COPE v1.2.5 was used to merge the high-quality paired reads. Each unique nucleotide sequence was defined as a clonotype, and clonotypes were aligned to IMGT TRB V, D and J references with MiTCR v1.1. Only V-J combinations with frequency above 0.0001 were analysed, covering around 99% of repertoires. A TCR clonal expansion and chaos score per V-J combination was defined as the ratio of F50 clonal expansion to chaos observed in the TCRdist matrix. Features were reduced by Welch's t-statistics and random forest to approximately 12 V-J combinations, which fed a naive Bayes classifier. The Morisita-Horn index was used to measure how similar the thyroid and blood repertoires were. TCRdb reanalyzed the raw reads on its own, using fastp at Q25 for trimming and MiXCR for clone calling, and kept in-frame beta chains. Rows merge per CDR3 protein into single entries with the most common DNA and genes. The V and J calls were determined by TCRdb, not by the authors. The sample has about 590,000 distinct CDR3 sequences on record, 39% of them singletons. The ten largest clones take up about 4% of the sample.

There are many counts of this clonotype. The target of this receptor is not known. No base-level quality is on record; no much larger clone is a single base apart. The receptor's source is an adult man with Graves' hyperthyroidism. Recombination joined TRBV10-1 with TRBJ1-1; 8 central bases correspond to TRBD1. The material sequenced was peripheral blood or thyroid tissue (not recorded which). This receptor carries the CDR3 CASSAYRGTEAFF. Here is the DNA: TGCGCCAGCAGTGCCTACAGGGGGACTGAAGCTTTCTTT.